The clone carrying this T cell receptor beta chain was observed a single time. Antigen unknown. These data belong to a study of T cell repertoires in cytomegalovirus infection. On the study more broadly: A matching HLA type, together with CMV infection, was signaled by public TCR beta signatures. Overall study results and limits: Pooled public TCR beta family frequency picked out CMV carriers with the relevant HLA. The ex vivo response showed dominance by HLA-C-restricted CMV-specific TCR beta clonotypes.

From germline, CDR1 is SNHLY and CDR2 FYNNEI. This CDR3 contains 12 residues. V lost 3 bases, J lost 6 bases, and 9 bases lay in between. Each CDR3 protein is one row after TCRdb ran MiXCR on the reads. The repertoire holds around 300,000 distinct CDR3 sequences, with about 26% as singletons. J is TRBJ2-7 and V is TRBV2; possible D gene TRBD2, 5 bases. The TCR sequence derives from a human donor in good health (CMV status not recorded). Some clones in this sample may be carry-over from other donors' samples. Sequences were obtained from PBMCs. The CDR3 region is CASSELATEQYF. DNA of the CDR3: TGTGCCAGCAGTGAGCTAGCTACCGAGCAGTACTTC.